This is a list of T cell receptor beta chains from one sample in a study of Ad26.COV2.S vaccination and SARS-CoV-2 variants. Some clones are missing from TCRdb's copy, which holds only in-frame ones; the method was immunoSEQ multiplex PCR. This sample yields approximately 400,000 clones, of which roughly 94% are seen a single time; around 4.2% belongs to the top ten. The source material was peripheral blood, sampled after recovery from COVID-19. Receptor source: a human donor who had recovered from COVID-19. The conserved cysteine and the conserved F or W are not part of the CDR3 here.

>TRBV4-1|TRBJ1-4
ASSQDRGGTNEKLF
>TRBV5-6|TRBJ2-5
ASSLAGKGWEQTQY
>TRBV13|TRBJ2-7
ASSPDRTGAYEQY
>TRBV29-1|TRBJ1-1
SGGHRGRNTEAF
>TRBV5-5|TRBJ1-5
ASSLVGVDRGGQPQH
>TRBV10-2|TRBJ2-6
ASSLGLLASVLT
>TRBV7-8|TRBJ2-2
ASSKTSGGANTGELF
>TRBV19|TRBJ2-2
ASSIISLAGTGELF
>TRBV6-5|TRBJ1-2
ASRPDRNYGYT
>TRBV5-1|TRBJ2-7
ASSLGLAGSSYEQY
>TRBV7-7|TRBJ1-1
ASSTVEGSEAF
>TRBV5-1|TRBJ2-5
ASSGDLGTGEQETQY
>TRBV5-1|TRBJ2-1
ASSLMTGKGEQF
>TRBV5-4|TRBJ1-2
ASSVPGGTGGGYT
>TRBV18|TRBJ2-1
ASSPLLAGGNNEQF
>TRBV6-2/TRBV6-3|TRBJ1-2
ASSYGTPNYGYT
>TRBV7-9|TRBJ2-1
ASKGQGVNEQF
>TRBV18|TRBJ1-4
ASSPLLGTGVEKLF